This T cell receptor (beta chain) was obtained from a study of PD-L1 blockade in urothelial cancer (TCRdb year 2017). With regard to the full study: All patients started therapy in the mid-2010s and received atezolizumab 1,200 mg intravenously every 3 weeks. About nine tenths of the roughly 29 patients were males with bladder-origin urothelial cancer, and about 60% of the roughly 29 reported a prior smoking history. An ECOG performance status of 0 or 1 was recorded for the patients, and 0 to 3 prior chemotherapy regimens had been received by the patients. Blood samples were analyzed 3 weeks after the start of treatment (second dose) and 6 weeks after the start of treatment. Blood samples gave a median of 141,255 T cells and tens of thousands of unique TCRs, with a median clonality of approximately 0.08. An exploratory multi-omic analysis was conducted of the somatic, immune and clinical correlates of response to PD-L1 blockade with atezolizumab in urothelial cancer. Pretreatment tumor samples, along with matched peripheral blood serially collected before and after atezolizumab treatment, were subjected to TCR sequencing. Durable clinical benefit meant progression-free survival longer than 6 months, and TCR features were also tested against progression-free and overall survival. Whole exome sequencing and RNA sequencing of pretreatment tumors were performed alongside TCR sequencing in the same patients. Durable clinical benefit was achieved by nine patients and was not achieved by 20 patients. Some 30 patients had pretreatment blood TCR-seq, about 25 had at least one posttreatment blood collection, and about 25 had tumor TCR-seq. Findings and caveats that apply to the study as a whole: Because the sample size was small (n = 29) and many of the analyses were exploratory, the results are meant to be hypothesis-generating. Among patients with durable benefit, tumor-associated TCR clones showed greater expansion in peripheral blood 3 weeks after treatment started (n = 22, p = 0.022). Improved progression-free and overall survival was found to be associated with pretreatment peripheral blood TCR clonality below the median.

Synthetic TCR analog templates were spiked into each PCR to estimate absolute template abundance from read counts. The immunoSEQ assay was used to amplify TCRbeta CDR3 regions from genomic DNA with bias-controlled V and J gene primers. Sequencing of rearranged TCRbeta segments was performed at approximately 20X coverage. In the authors' own workflow: Sequencing errors were corrected by clustering and CDR3s were annotated against IMGT to assign V, D and J genes. Downstream analyses used only productive TCRbeta rearrangements, leaving out any out-of-frame or stop-codon sequences. Clonality was calculated as one minus the Shannon entropy normalized by the log of the number of unique productive sequences. Fisher's exact test with Benjamini-Hochberg correction, using a cutoff of adjusted p below 0.01, was how clones that differed between time points or between blood and tumor were identified. TCRdb holds this immuneACCESS table with in-frame rearrangements only. Some clones are missing; in checked studies, unresolved V genes explain under half, and the rest has no known cause. Clone size and V and J calls were adopted from that table, with D and trimming inferred from the DNA. The sample table shows tens of thousands of clones, and 65% to 85% are seen once. Of the sample, about 2.1% is held by the ten largest clones.

The sample's time point label, decoded: pretreatment peripheral blood. The cohort included 25 to 35 patients with locally advanced or metastatic urothelial carcinoma who were treated at Memorial Sloan Kettering on a trial protocol. Peripheral blood mononuclear cells were collected pretreatment and during treatment, at between 1 and 8 total time points per patient. The Qiagen DNeasy Blood extraction kit was used to purify genomic DNA from total PBMCs and from tumor samples. PBMCs were collected pretreatment and during treatment, and were isolated and stored as previously described. In regard to this clone: Its antigen target is currently unknown. Per-nucleotide qualities are absent, and no much larger clonotype sits a single base away.

The sequences come from PBMCs, collected around atezolizumab (anti-PD-L1) treatment. This receptor was identified in a man aged 60 to 75 with urothelial cancer.

The DNA is TGTGCCAGCTCTCTGGACAGGGGACCCTACAATGAGCAGTTCTTC. Its translation reads: CASSLDRGPYNEQFF. The V gene is TRBV18 and the J gene is TRBJ2-1, and TRBD1 matches 9 of the central bases. The CDR3 holds 15 amino acids from the cysteine to the phenylalanine. Left in the record is the CDR3 DNA by itself, 45 bases read in frame from the first base. The germline V gene gives CDR1 as KGHSH and CDR2 as LQKENI. Germline trimming: 6 bases from V, 2 bases from J; junction bases outside gene matches: 5. Extended through the reference TRBV18 and TRBJ2-1 proteins, this CDR3 yields the full variable domain: NAGVMQNPRHLVRRRGQEARLRCSPMKGHSHVYWYRQLPEEGLKFMVYLQKENIIDESGMPKERFSAEFPKEGPSILRIQQVVRGDSAAYFCASSLDRGPYNEQFFGPGTRLTVL.